The source of this TCR beta chain is a study of shared clonotypes between healthy human individuals (TCRdb year 2020). About the full investigation: The cohort comprised a couple of women and a few men aged 18 to 49 years. For each donor, CD4 naive and CD4 memory were each run on three plates, CD8 naive on two plates, and CD8 memory on one plate. Different laboratories and diverse techniques were used to prepare libraries and sequence TCR repertoires, to increase sequencing depth and limit assay-specific biases. Leukapheresis yielded between about 0.85 and 10 billion PBMCs per donor. To estimate repertoire size and how much clonotype sharing occurs between individuals, the study deeply sequenced the blood TCR repertoires of 5 or 6 healthy adults.

The donors were healthy, HIV-negative adults with no recently reported acute infections or vaccinations. Only Caucasian adults living in Nashville, Tennessee, USA were represented among the donors. CD4+ T cells were enriched by magnetic negative selection; naive cells were then positively selected on CD45RA, and the negative fraction formed the memory subset. Blood was collected by leukapheresis, and PBMCs were isolated by Ficoll-Histopaque density gradient centrifugation and then cryopreserved in liquid nitrogen vapor phase. Analytical flow cytometry was used to check the purity and quantity of every magnetically sorted T cell population. Genomic DNA was isolated from every sorted fraction and measured by UV absorbance on a Nanodrop 2000c. Overall results and qualifications from the work: Because the study included only a small number of donors, the genetic and exposure-history diversity represented was limited. Sampling was restricted to blood, and TCR repertoires in tissue are likely to differ from TCR repertoires in blood. Naive subsets generally had larger estimated clonotype richness than memory subsets. Rarefaction of sorted-subset datasets indicated incomplete sequencing despite the large sequencing depth. Pairwise subsampling led to the expectation that sequencing depth would affect the degree of clonotype sharing among donors. Compared with non-shared clonotypes, clonotypes shared by all four sorted-subset donors had higher generation probabilities. About 5% of naive CD4, 3.5% of naive CD8, roughly 2.4% of memory CD4, and roughly 0.4% of memory CD8 clonotypes were shared across a few donors.

From cysteine to phenylalanine, the CDR3 is 15 amino acids long. CDR3 DNA only is kept here, 45 bases in frame from base 1. After removal of 4 bases from V and 5 bases from J, the junction retains 3 bases not matched to a gene. The germline V gene specifies SGHRS as CDR1 and YFSETQ as CDR2. TCR CDR3 regions were amplified from genomic DNA by multiplex PCR using the deep immunoSEQ assay. Extracted genomic DNA from each cell subset was distributed evenly across all wells of several immunoSEQ 96-well plates, and each plate was treated as a replicate. For sorted subsets, roughly 200 ng genomic DNA, equal to tens of thousands of T cell genomes, was loaded into each replicate PCR. The purified libraries were quantified using a Qubit 3.0 fluorometer, sized with a Bioanalyzer 2100, and then quantified again using the KAPA Library Quantification kit. Each immunoSEQ 96-well plate was sequenced on its own single-read 150-cycle Illumina NextSeq 550 flow cell. The study's own analysis went as follows. The immunoSEQ output contained only junctional sequences without quality scores, so filtering could not match that applied to full-length reads. To assign V/J genes and CDR3, sequences were annotated using PyIR, a Python wrapper for IgBLAST v1.9, with IMGT germline references. Reads were removed for weak V/J assignments (E-value above 1e-6), missing CDR3, stop codons, out-of-frame junctions, or ambiguous translated residues. V3J clonotypes were defined as sequences sharing an identical inferred V gene, J gene, and CDR3 amino acid sequence. The percentage overlap between two repertoires was calculated by dividing the number of shared unique clonotypes by the size of the smaller repertoire. Richness of each repertoire was evaluated using RTK rarefaction, the Chao1 estimator, and Recon v2.1 estimates of unobserved clonotypes. OLGA was used to compute generation probabilities for all TCRbeta clonotypes that the gDNA method yielded from a handful of donors. In TCRdb, the immuneACCESS table is reduced to in-frame sequences with V and J assigned. These tables do not hold every clone; where another copy was compared, an unresolved V gene accounts for under half, and the others remain unexplained. The V and J calls and the clone size are those of that table, but D and trimming were determined from the DNA. The sample records about 1 million clones, under 80% of which are singletons. The ten largest account for approximately 1.3% of the sample.

This clone has only a few counts. No antigen is known for it. No base qualities exist here, and no much larger clone lies one base off it. The clonotype originates from a man younger than 35 in good health. The chain couples TRBV5-1 to TRBJ1-6; 10 central bases correspond to TRBD1. The specimen sequenced was memory CD4+ T cells sorted from blood. The cell subset or site label for this specimen denotes: CD45RA-negative fraction. The base sequence is TGCGCCAGCAGCGCCGGGACAGGGGATAATTCACCCCTCCACTTT. This yields the protein CASSAGTGDNSPLHF.